A selection of T cell receptor beta chains follows, all from one sample in a study of shared clonotypes between healthy human individuals. Measured with immunoSEQ multiplex PCR; TCRdb has only the in-frame clones, and not every one. The table records 450,000 or so clones, 70% to 80% of them present only once. The sequencing sample was made of PBMCs. These TCRs come from a woman aged 40 to 49 in good health. Some clones in this sample may be carry-over from other donors' samples. Each CDR3 is given with its conserved first and last residue. A D gene is named only where the DNA matches it firmly.

d_gene: TRBD1
v_gene: TRBV28
j_gene: TRBJ1-5
CDR3nt: TGTGCCAGCAGGACAGGGGCCGGTAGCAATCAGCCCCAGCATTTT
CDR3aa: CASRTGAGSNQPQHF

d_gene: .
v_gene: TRBV18
j_gene: TRBJ1-4
CDR3nt: TGTGCCAGCTCACTAAAGTTTTCGGAGAATGAAAAACTGTTTTTT
CDR3aa: CASSLKFSENEKLFF

d_gene: .
v_gene: TRBV5-1
j_gene: TRBJ2-5
CDR3nt: TGCGCCAGCAGCTTGGCGGGGGCGTATGAGACCCAGTACTTC
CDR3aa: CASSLAGAYETQYF

d_gene: .
v_gene: TRBV28
j_gene: TRBJ2-2
CDR3nt: TGTGCCAGCAGTAAAGAGTATACCGGGGAGCTGTTTTTT
CDR3aa: CASSKEYTGELFF

d_gene: TRBD1
v_gene: TRBV2
j_gene: TRBJ2-1
CDR3nt: TGTGCCAGCAGTCGGGACAGGGGCGGCAATGAGCAGTTCTTC
CDR3aa: CASSRDRGGNEQFF

d_gene: TRBD1
v_gene: TRBV9
j_gene: TRBJ2-7
CDR3nt: TGTGCCAGCAGCCCCCGGGACAGGGGGCTCGAGCAGTACTTC
CDR3aa: CASSPRDRGLEQYF

d_gene: .
v_gene: TRBV7-9
j_gene: TRBJ1-5
CDR3nt: TGTGCCAGCAGCTTCGAAAGCAATCAGCCCCAGCATTTT
CDR3aa: CASSFESNQPQHF

d_gene: .
v_gene: TRBV7-3
j_gene: TRBJ2-3
CDR3nt: TGTGCCAGCAGCGTGGGGGGAGCCACAGATACGCAGTATTTT
CDR3aa: CASSVGGATDTQYF

d_gene: .
v_gene: TRBV30
j_gene: TRBJ2-5
CDR3nt: TGTGCCTGGAGTGTACAGCAAGAGACCCAGTACTTC
CDR3aa: CAWSVQQETQYF

d_gene: TRBD2
v_gene: TRBV20-1
j_gene: TRBJ2-5
CDR3nt: TGCAGTCAAGCGGGAGAAGAGACCCAGTACTTC
CDR3aa: CSQAGEETQYF

d_gene: .
v_gene: TRBV7-2
j_gene: TRBJ1-1
CDR3nt: TGTGCCAGCAGCCGGGAAATGAACACTGAAGCTTTCTTT
CDR3aa: CASSREMNTEAFF

d_gene: TRBD2
v_gene: TRBV28
j_gene: TRBJ2-7
CDR3nt: TGTGCCAGCAGTTTCCGACTAGCGGGAAACGAGCAGTACTTC
CDR3aa: CASSFRLAGNEQYF

d_gene: TRBD1
v_gene: TRBV5-4
j_gene: TRBJ2-1
CDR3nt: TGTGCCAGCAGCTCCGCACTCCAGGGGGCGAGGGTCTTC
CDR3aa: CASSSALQGARVF

d_gene: .
v_gene: TRBV9
j_gene: TRBJ1-1
CDR3nt: TGTGCCAGCAGCGCCAGCCGTCATTTGCAGGGGTTATCTGAAGCTTTCTTT
CDR3aa: CASSASRHLQGLSEAFF

d_gene: .
v_gene: TRBV18
j_gene: TRBJ2-7
CDR3nt: TGTGCCAGCTCGCCGATTGGGACCCGCGGAAAATACGAGCAGTACTTC
CDR3aa: CASSPIGTRGKYEQYF

d_gene: TRBD1
v_gene: TRBV29-1
j_gene: TRBJ2-7
CDR3nt: TGCAGCGCGACAGGGGCACCGGACTACGAGCAGTACTTC
CDR3aa: CSATGAPDYEQYF

d_gene: .
v_gene: TRBV11-2
j_gene: TRBJ2-7
CDR3nt: TGTGCCAGCAGCTTACCCACCACTGACAGATATATCCCCTACGAGCAGTACTTC
CDR3aa: CASSLPTTDRYIPYEQYF

d_gene: TRBD1
v_gene: TRBV29-1
j_gene: TRBJ1-1
CDR3nt: TGCAGCGGGCGACAGGGAGTGAACACTGAAGCTTTCTTT
CDR3aa: CSGRQGVNTEAFF

d_gene: .
v_gene: TRBV7-9
j_gene: TRBJ1-2
CDR3nt: TGTGCCAGCAGCTTAGTACCAGGGGCCCAGGGAAGCTACACCTTC
CDR3aa: CASSLVPGAQGSYTF